This TCR beta chain was sequenced during a study of OX40 agonist ivuxolimab in advanced cancers. Turning to the study itself: People in dose escalation had one of these cancers: hepatocellular carcinoma, melanoma, renal cell or head and neck cancer.

The method was immunoSEQ multiplex PCR; TCRdb's version includes in-frame clones alone and lacks a portion of them. Of over 35,000 clones listed, more than 80% were seen once; the top ten hold approximately 4.6%. For this clone: As yet, its antigen is unknown.

Study findings and constraints: The CD4+ and CD8+ T cells in the blood had expanded clonally by week 6 at 0.1 to 3.0 mg/kg. CD4+ T cells averaged fewer expanded clones than CD8+ T cells.

This CDR3 is 14 amino acids long. The germline V gene encodes CDR1 SGHDN and CDR2 FVKESK. V was pared by 3 bases and J by 4 bases, with 9 bases between. The source material was CD4+ or CD8+ T cells sorted from blood, sampled in a trial of the OX40 agonist ivuxolimab. The receptor comes from an adult with an advanced solid tumor such as melanoma, head and neck, liver or kidney cancer. The chain carries TRBV14 and TRBJ2-2; D uncertain. The CDR3 DNA follows: TGTGCCAGCAGCCAGCTAAGTGTCACCGGGGAGCTGTTTTTT. Translated, it gives CASSQLSVTGELFF.